The clone carrying this T cell receptor beta chain was observed at least ten times. As yet, its antigen is unknown. The sample is drawn from a study of T cells in Graves' hyperthyroidism and ophthalmopathy. V gave up 0 bases and J gave up 2 bases; unmatched junction bases: 5. Germline-derived CDR1 and CDR2 are SQVTM and ANQGSEA. The CDR3 runs 17 residues. Overall study findings and caveats: Stable hyperthyroidism and ophthalmopathy were separated using 13 V-J signatures.

Duration under 3 months, a NOSPECS grade of at least 4, and a Clinical Activity Score of at least 3 characterized the ophthalmopathy patients. A patient was excluded if there was uncontrolled infection, other autoimmune disease, pregnancy or lactation. The PBMCs studied were ones that came from 10 ml fresh peripheral blood. There were TCR beta CDR3 regions amplified from RNA transcripts. The TCR CDR3 was amplified in a first-round RT-PCR using the HTBI primer set. TCRdb reprocessed the multiplex PCR reads with MiXCR, giving one entry per CDR3 protein. The sample yields a few hundred thousand distinct CDR3 sequences, roughly 17% seen once.

Sequenced input: blood. The sequence derives from a woman aged 18-29 years with Graves' ophthalmopathy. This rearrangement joins TRBV29-1 to TRBJ2-3, with TRBD2 matching over 13 bases. CDR3 nucleotides: TGCAGCGTTGAAGATGGAGGACTAGCGGGAGCCACAGATACGCAGTATTTT. Translated, it gives CSVEDGGLAGATDTQYF.